This is a list of T cell receptor beta chains from one sample in a study of post-analysis software for immune sequencing data. TCRdb reprocessed the PCR reads via MiXCR and lists one record per CDR3 protein. This sample has a few hundred thousand distinct CDR3 sequences, with less than 40% found just once. Sequencing was done on a sample of blood. All receptors derive from a girl aged 5-17 years with multiple sclerosis. CDR3s include the opening cysteine and the closing phenylalanine or tryptophan. D genes are given only for firm matches. Clone size is shown for a subset of rows, as once, few, many or a class of expanded clone.

CDR3	DNA	D	V	J	size	length
CASSRSPLNQPQHF	TGCGCCAGCAGCCGAAGTCCGCTCAATCAGCCCCAGCATTTT	-	TRBV4-3	TRBJ1-5	-	14
CASSYGRAAEAQYF	TGTGCCAGCAGTTACGGCAGGGCCGCTGAGGCCCAGTACTTC	-	TRBV6-2/TRBV6-3	TRBJ2-5	few	14
CASSQEGKGGNQPQHF	TGCGCCAGCAGCCAAGAAGGGAAGGGCGGCAATCAGCCCCAGCATTTT	-	TRBV4-1	TRBJ1-5	-	16
CSARDSAGGTDTQYF	TGCAGTGCTAGAGATTCGGCAGGGGGGACAGATACGCAGTATTTT	-	TRBV20-1	TRBJ2-3	-	15
CASSFLNRQGEQFF	TGTGCCAGCAGTTTCCTCAATAGACAGGGCGAGCAGTTCTTC	TRBD1	TRBV28	TRBJ2-1	-	14
CASSGGPTEAFF	TGCGCCAGCAGCGGTGGGCCCACTGAAGCTTTCTTT	-	TRBV5-1	TRBJ1-1	-	12
CASRSSAGGMHEQYF	TGTGCCAGCAGGAGTTCAGCGGGGGGTATGCACGAGCAGTACTTC	TRBD2	TRBV6-1	TRBJ2-7	-	15
CAGRVGGTDTQYF	TGTGCCGGCAGGGTGGGGGGCACAGATACGCAGTATTTT	-	TRBV12-3/TRBV12-4	TRBJ2-3	-	13
CASSSPPANPSYEQYF	TGTGCCAGCAGCTCTCCCCCAGCGAACCCCTCCTACGAGCAGTACTTC	-	TRBV7-9	TRBJ2-7	few	16
CASSLGDVTEAFF	TGTGCCAGCAGCTTAGGGGATGTGACTGAAGCTTTCTTT	-	TRBV7-9	TRBJ1-1	-	13
CSARVAGVTNTDTQYF	TGCAGTGCTAGAGTGGCGGGGGTTACAAACACAGATACGCAGTATTTT	TRBD2	TRBV20-1	TRBJ2-3	-	16
CSARVGYSNQPQHF	TGCAGTGCTAGAGTAGGTTATAGCAATCAGCCCCAGCATTTT	-	TRBV20-1	TRBJ1-5	few	14
CASSVASGVSTDTQYF	TGTGCCAGCAGCGTAGCCAGCGGGGTTAGCACAGATACGCAGTATTTT	TRBD2	TRBV9	TRBJ2-3	few	16
CASSIRTSDYEQYF	TGTGCCAGTAGTATAAGGACTAGCGACTACGAGCAGTACTTC	TRBD2	TRBV19	TRBJ2-7	-	14
CASSVALMSRQETQYF	TGTGCCAGCAGCGTAGCCTTAATGAGCCGACAAGAGACCCAGTACTTC	-	TRBV9	TRBJ2-5	-	16
CASSHVDRSSYEQYF	TGTGCCAGCAGCCATGTGGACAGGTCCTCCTACGAGCAGTACTTC	TRBD1	TRBV7-2	TRBJ2-7	-	15
CASPDRGPRHEQFF	TGTGCCAGCCCTGACAGGGGCCCCCGTCATGAGCAGTTCTTC	TRBD1	TRBV6-1	TRBJ2-1	few	14
CAGGRLNQPQHF	TGTGCCGGGGGACGGTTGAACCAGCCCCAGCATTTT	-	TRBV6-6	TRBJ1-5	few	12
CASSLSGGTYEQYF	TGTGCCAGCAGTTTATCCGGCGGAACCTACGAGCAGTACTTC	-	TRBV28	TRBJ2-7	many	14
CASGEDSPYEQYF	TGCGCCAGCGGGGAGGACAGCCCCTACGAGCAGTACTTC	-	TRBV5-1	TRBJ2-7	once	13
CASSSPPRGTYNEQFF	TGTGCCAGCAGCTCCCCCCCCCGGGGGACCTACAATGAGCAGTTCTTC	-	TRBV7-2	TRBJ2-1	-	16
CASSFIGVGYTF	TGTGCCAGCAGTTTTATTGGAGTTGGCTACACCTTC	-	TRBV12-3/TRBV12-4	TRBJ1-2	few	12
CAIGTGTTNNEQFF	TGTGCCATCGGGACCGGGACTACCAACAATGAGCAGTTCTTC	TRBD2	TRBV10-3	TRBJ2-1	few	14
CASSGLCGGTGGYNEQFF	TGTGCCAGCTCTGGTCTGTGCGGGGGGACAGGGGGGTACAATGAGCAGTTCTTC	TRBD1	TRBV27	TRBJ2-1	-	18
CASSSHVSSGANQETQYF	TGTGCCAGCAGCTCTCACGTGTCTAGCGGGGCTAACCAAGAGACCCAGTACTTC	TRBD2	TRBV7-2	TRBJ2-5	-	18
CSARVTGNNQPQHF	TGCAGTGCTAGAGTTACAGGGAATAATCAGCCCCAGCATTTT	-	TRBV20-1	TRBJ1-5	-	14
CASSQGALAGHNEQFF	TGCGCCAGCAGCCAAGGGGCACTAGCGGGGCACAATGAGCAGTTCTTC	TRBD2	TRBV4-3	TRBJ2-1	-	16
CASSQEETHPHTQYF	TGCGCCAGCAGCCAAGAGGAGACACATCCCCATACGCAGTATTTT	-	TRBV4-1	TRBJ2-3	-	15
CASGLGTVTNSPLHF	TGTGCTAGTGGTTTGGGGACAGTGACTAATTCACCCCTCCACTTT	-	TRBV12-5	TRBJ1-6	few	15
CASSPGQGPLEQYF	TGCGCCAGCAGTCCGGGACAGGGTCCACTCGAGCAGTACTTC	TRBD1	TRBV4-3	TRBJ2-7	many	14
CASSYGSHQHF	TGTGCCAGCAGTTACGGGAGCCACCAGCATTTT	-	TRBV6-2/TRBV6-3	TRBJ1-5	few	11
CASSLEVLGGSSTDTQYF	TGTGCCAGCAGTTTAGAGGTCCTCGGGGGATCTAGCACAGATACGCAGTATTTT	-	TRBV28	TRBJ2-3	once	18
CASRHGMGRGTQYF	TGTGCCAGCCGCCATGGCATGGGGAGAGGGACCCAGTACTTC	-	TRBV27	TRBJ2-5	-	14
CASRGDTMNTEAFF	TGTGCCAGCAGGGGGGATACCATGAACACTGAAGCTTTCTTT	-	TRBV12-3/TRBV12-4	TRBJ1-1	few	14
CASSPGQGANQPQYF	TGCGCCAGCAGCCCCGGACAGGGGGCCAATCAGCCCCAGTATTTT	TRBD1	TRBV4-3	TRBJ2-3	-	15
CASSLPTGTGAYF	TGTGCCAGCAGTCTCCCCACCGGGACAGGGGCGTACTTC	TRBD1	TRBV12-3/TRBV12-4	TRBJ2-4	few	13
CASSTAGDRDEQFF	TGTGCCAGCAGTACCGCGGGGGATCGGGATGAGCAGTTCTTC	TRBD2	TRBV28	TRBJ2-1	-	14